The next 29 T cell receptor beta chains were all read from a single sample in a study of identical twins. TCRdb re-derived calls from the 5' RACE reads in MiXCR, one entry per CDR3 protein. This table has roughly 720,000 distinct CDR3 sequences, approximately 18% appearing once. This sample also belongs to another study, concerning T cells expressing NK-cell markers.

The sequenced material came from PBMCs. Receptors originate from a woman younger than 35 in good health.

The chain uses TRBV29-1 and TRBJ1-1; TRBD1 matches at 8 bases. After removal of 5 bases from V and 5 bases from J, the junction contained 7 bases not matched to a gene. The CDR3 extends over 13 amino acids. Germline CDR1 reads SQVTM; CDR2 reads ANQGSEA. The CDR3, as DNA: TGCAGCGTTTCCCGGACAGGGCGGACTGAAGCTTTCTTT. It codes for CSVSRTGRTEAFF.

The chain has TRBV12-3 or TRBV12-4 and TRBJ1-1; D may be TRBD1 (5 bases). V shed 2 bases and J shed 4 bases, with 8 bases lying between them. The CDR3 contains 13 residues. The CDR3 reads CASSLKGTTEAFF. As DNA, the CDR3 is TGTGCCAGCAGTTTAAAAGGGACCACTGAAGCTTTCTTT.

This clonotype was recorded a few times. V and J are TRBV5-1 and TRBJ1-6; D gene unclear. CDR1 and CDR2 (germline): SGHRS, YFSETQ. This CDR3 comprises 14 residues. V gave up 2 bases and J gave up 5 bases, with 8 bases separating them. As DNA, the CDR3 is TGCGCCAGCAGCTTTGACTCGAATAATTCACCCCTCCACTTT. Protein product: CASSFDSNNSPLHF.

DNA of the CDR3: TGTGCCAGCAGCCAAGAACGGGGGTTGCAGCCCCAGCATTTT. Protein product: CASSQERGLQPQHF. This rearrangement joins TRBV3-1 to TRBJ1-5, with D tentatively TRBD1 (5 bases). Germline CDR1 is LGHDT and CDR2 is YNNKEL (reference sequence). This CDR3 has 14 residues. The V gene lost 0 bases and the J gene lost 7 bases, with 10 bases spanning the gap.

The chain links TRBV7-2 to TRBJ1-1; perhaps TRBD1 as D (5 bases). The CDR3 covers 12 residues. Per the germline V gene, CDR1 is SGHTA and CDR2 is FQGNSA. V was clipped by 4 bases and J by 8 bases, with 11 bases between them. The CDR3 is CASSSLAGEAFF. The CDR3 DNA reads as TGTGCCAGCAGCTCACTCGCAGGGGAAGCTTTCTTT. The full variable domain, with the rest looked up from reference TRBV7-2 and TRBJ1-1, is GAGVSQSPSNKVTEKGKDVELRCDPISGHTALYWYRQSLGQGLEFLIYFQGNSAPDKSGLPSDRFSAERTGGSVSTLTIQRTQQEDSAVYLCASSSLAGEAFFGQGTRLTVV.

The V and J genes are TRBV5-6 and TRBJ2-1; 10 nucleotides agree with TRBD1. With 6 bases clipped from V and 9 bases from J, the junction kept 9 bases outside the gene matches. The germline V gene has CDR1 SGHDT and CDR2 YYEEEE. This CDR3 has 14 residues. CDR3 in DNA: TGTGCCAGCACTCCGGGACAGGGGACCTCTGAGCAGTTCTTC. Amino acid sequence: CASTPGQGTSEQFF.

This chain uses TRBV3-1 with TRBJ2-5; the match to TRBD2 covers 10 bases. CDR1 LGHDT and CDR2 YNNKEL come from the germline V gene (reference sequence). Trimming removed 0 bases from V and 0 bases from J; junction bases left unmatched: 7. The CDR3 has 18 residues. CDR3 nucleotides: TGTGCCAGCAGCCAAGAGCGGCTAGCGGGGGCGTACCAAGAGACCCAGTACTTC. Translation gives CASSQERLAGAYQETQYF.

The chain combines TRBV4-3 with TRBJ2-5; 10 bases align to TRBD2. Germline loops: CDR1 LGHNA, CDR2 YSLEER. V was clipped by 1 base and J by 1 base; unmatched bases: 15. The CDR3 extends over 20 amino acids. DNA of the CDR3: TGCGCCAGCAGCCAAGGTTCGAAATCTAGCGGGAGCCTTCCCCAAGAGACCCAGTACTTC. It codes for CASSQGSKSSGSLPQETQYF.

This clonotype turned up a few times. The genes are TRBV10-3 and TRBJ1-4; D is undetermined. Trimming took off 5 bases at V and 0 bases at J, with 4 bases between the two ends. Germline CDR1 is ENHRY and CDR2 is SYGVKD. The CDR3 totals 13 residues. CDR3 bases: TGTGCCATCAGTCCGACAACTAATGAAAAACTGTTTTTT. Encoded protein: CAISPTTNEKLFF.

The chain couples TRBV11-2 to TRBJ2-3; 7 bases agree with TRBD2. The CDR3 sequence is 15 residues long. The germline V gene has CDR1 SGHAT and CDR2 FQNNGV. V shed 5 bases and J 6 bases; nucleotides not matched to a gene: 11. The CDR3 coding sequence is TGTGCCAGCAGCCCCGGGTATAGGGAGGGCGATACGCAGTATTTT. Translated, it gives CASSPGYREGDTQYF. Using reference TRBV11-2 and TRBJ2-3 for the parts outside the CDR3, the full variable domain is EAGVAQSPRYKIIEKRQSVAFWCNPISGHATLYWYQQILGQGPKLLIQFQNNGVVDDSQLPKDRFSAERLKGVDSTLKIQPAKLEDSAVYLCASSPGYREGDTQYFGPGTRLTVL.

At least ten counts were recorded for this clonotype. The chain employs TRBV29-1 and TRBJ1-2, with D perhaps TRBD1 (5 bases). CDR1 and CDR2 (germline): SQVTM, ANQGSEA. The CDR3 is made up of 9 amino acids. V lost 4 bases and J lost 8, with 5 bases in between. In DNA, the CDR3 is TGCAGCGTTGGGGGGGGCTACACCTTC. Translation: CSVGGGYTF.

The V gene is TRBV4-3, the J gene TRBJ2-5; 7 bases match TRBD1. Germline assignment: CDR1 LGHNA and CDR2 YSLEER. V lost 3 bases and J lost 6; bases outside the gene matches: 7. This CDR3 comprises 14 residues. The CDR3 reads CASSHRDRDKTQYF. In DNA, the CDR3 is TGCGCCAGCAGCCACAGAGACAGGGACAAGACCCAGTACTTC.

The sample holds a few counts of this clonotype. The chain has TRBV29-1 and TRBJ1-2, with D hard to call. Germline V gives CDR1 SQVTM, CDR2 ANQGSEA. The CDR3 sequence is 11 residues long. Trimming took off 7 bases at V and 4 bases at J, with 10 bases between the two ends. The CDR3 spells CSAWEFYGYTF. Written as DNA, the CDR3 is TGCAGCGCTTGGGAGTTCTATGGCTACACCTTC.

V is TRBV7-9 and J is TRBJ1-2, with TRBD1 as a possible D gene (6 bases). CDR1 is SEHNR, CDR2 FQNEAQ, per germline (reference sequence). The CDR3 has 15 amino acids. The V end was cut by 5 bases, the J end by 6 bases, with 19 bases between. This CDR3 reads CASSHKGGGGDGYTF. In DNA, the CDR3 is TGTGCCAGCAGCCACAAAGGCGGGGGCGGGGATGGCTACACCTTC.

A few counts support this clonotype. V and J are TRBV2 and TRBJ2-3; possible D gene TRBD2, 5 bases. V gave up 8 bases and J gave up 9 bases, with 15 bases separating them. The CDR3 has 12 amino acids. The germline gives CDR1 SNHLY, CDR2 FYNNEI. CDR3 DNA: TGTGCCAGCGGCCGTGAAGCGGTAACGCAGTATTTT. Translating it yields CASGREAVTQYF.

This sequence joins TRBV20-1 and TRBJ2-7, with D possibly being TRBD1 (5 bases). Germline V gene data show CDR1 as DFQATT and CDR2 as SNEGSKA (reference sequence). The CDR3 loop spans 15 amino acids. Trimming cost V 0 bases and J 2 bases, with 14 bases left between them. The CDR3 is CSARDLFAGPYEQYF. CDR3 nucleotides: TGCAGTGCTAGAGATCTTTTTGCAGGGCCCTACGAGCAGTACTTC.

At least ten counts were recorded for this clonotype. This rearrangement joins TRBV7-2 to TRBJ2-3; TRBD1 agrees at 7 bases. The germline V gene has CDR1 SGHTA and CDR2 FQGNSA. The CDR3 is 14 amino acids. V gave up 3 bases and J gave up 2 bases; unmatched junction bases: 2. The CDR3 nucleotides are TGTGCCAGCAGCTTGGACAGGTACACAGATACGCAGTATTTT. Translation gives CASSLDRYTDTQYF.

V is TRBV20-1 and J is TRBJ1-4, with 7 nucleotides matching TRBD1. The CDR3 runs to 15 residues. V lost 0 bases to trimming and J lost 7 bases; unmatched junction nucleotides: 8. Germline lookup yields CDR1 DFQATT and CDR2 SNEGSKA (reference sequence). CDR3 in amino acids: CSAREIYRGGEKLFF. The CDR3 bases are TGCAGTGCTAGAGAGATCTACAGGGGCGGTGAAAAACTGTTTTTT.

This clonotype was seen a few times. The CDR3 DNA reads TGCGCCAGCAGCTTGCCTGGAGGGGACGAAGCTTTCTTT. It codes for CASSLPGGDEAFF. This chain uses TRBV5-1 with TRBJ1-1, with D tentatively TRBD1 (5 bases). The CDR3 is 13 residues long. Trimming left V 1 base short and J 8 bases short, with 12 bases between. Germline values: CDR1 SGHRS, CDR2 YFSETQ.

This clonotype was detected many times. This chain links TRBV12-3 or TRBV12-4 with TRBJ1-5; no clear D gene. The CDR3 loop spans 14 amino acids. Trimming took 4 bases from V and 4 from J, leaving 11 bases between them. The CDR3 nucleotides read TGTGCCAGCAGTTATTGGGCACCAAATCAGCCCCAGCATTTT. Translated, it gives CASSYWAPNQPQHF.

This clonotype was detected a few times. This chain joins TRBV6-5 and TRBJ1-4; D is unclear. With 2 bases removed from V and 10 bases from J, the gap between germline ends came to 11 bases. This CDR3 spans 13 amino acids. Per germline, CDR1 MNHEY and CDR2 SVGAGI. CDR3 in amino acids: CASSYGVRGKLFF. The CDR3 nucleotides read TGTGCCAGCAGTTACGGGGTACGGGGAAAACTGTTTTTT.

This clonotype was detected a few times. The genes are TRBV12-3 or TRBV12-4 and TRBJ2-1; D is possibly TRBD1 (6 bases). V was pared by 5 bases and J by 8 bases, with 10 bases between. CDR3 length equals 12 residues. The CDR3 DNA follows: TGTGCCAGCAGTCCCGCAGGGGATGAGCAGTTCTTC. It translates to CASSPAGDEQFF.

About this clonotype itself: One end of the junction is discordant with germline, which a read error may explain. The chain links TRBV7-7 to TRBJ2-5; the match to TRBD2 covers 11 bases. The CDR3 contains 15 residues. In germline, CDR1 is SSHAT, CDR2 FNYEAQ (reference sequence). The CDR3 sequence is CASSRLAGRQETQYF. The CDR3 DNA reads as TGTGCTAGCAGCCGACTAGCGGGGAGACAGGAGACCCAGTACTTC.

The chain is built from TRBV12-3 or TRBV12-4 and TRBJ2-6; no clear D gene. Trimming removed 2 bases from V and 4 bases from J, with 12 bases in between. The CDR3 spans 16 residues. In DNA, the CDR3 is TGTGCCAGCAGTTTAAGGATGACGGCAGGGGCCAACGTCCTGACTTTC. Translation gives CASSLRMTAGANVLTF.

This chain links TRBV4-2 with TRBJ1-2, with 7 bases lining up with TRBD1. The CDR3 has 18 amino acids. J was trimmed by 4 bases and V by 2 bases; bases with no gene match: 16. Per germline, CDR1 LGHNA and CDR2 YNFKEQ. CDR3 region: CASSQTSGQNSVRYGYTF. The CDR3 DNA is TGTGCCAGCAGCCAAACCTCGGGACAGAATTCTGTTCGCTATGGCTACACCTTC.

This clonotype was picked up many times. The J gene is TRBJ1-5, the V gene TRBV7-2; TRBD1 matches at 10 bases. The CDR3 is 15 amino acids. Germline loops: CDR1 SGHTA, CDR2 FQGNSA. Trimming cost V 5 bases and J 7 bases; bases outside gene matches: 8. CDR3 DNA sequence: TGTGCCAGCAGCCAGTCAGACAGGGGGCGACAGCCCCAGCATTTT. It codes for CASSQSDRGRQPQHF.

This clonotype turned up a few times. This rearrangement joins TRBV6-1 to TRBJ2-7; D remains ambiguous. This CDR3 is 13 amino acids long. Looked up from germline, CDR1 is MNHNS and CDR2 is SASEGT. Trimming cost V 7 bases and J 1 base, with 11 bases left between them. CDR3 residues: CASKSAGSYEQYF. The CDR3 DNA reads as TGTGCCAGCAAAAGTGCAGGATCCTACGAGCAGTACTTC.

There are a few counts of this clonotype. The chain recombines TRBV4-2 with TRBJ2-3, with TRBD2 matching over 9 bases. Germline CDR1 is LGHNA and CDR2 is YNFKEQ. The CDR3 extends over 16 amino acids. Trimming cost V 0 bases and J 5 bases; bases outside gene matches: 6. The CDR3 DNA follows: TGTGCCAGCAGCCAAGATCGGGATAGCGGGGGAGATACGCAGTATTTT. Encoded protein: CASSQDRDSGGDTQYF.

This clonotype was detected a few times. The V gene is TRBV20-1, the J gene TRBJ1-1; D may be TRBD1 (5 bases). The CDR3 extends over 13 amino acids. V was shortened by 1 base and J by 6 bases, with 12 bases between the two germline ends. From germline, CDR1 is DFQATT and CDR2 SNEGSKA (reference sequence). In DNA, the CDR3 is TGCAGTGCTAGAGTATCAGGGTGGGCTGAAGCTTTCTTT. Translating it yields CSARVSGWAEAFF.